These 11 T cell receptor beta chains originate from one sample sequenced in a study of blood T cell repertoires in COVID-19. Sequencing used immunoSEQ multiplex PCR; TCRdb keeps in-frame clones, though not all of them. The sample has about 110,000 clones; around 86% are singletons. The sample taken for sequencing was peripheral blood. These receptors all come from a woman between 70 and 85 years old with acute or convalescent COVID-19.

The gene calls are TRBV30 and TRBJ1-5; D might be TRBD1 (5 bases). Trimming shortened V by 1 base and J by 7 bases, and 23 bases separated the two germline ends. This CDR3 contains 17 residues. CDR1 is GTSNPN and CDR2 is SVGIG in the germline V gene (reference sequence). The CDR3 region is CAWSAEPGTGGVQPQHF. The DNA of the CDR3 is TGTGCCTGGAGTGCCGAACCCGGGACGGGAGGGGTGCAGCCCCAGCATTTT.

The gene calls are TRBV4-3 and TRBJ1-2; 8 nucleotides align to TRBD1. The CDR3 contains 15 residues. CDR1 LGHNA and CDR2 YSLEER come from the germline V gene. The junction had 4 bases not matched to a gene; V was cut back by 0 bases and J by 4 bases. DNA of the CDR3: TGCGCCAGCAGCCAAGAGGGGACAGGTACCTATGGCTACACCTTC. As protein: CASSQEGTGTYGYTF.

This clone appeared a few times. This rearrangement joins TRBV30 to TRBJ1-1; D is possibly TRBD1 (6 bases). V was pared by 5 bases and J by 9 bases, with 19 bases between. CDR1 and CDR2 from the germline V gene are GTSNPN and SVGIG (reference sequence). The CDR3 loop spans 13 amino acids. CDR3 bases: TGTGCCTGGGTGTCCGGGACACCATCCCAAGCTTTCTTT. Its protein product is CAWVSGTPSQAFF.

The chain joins TRBV29-1 to TRBJ1-1; D is possibly TRBD1 (6 bases). Per the germline V gene, CDR1 is SQVTM and CDR2 is ANQGSEA. The CDR3 runs to 13 residues. Trimming stripped 3 bases from V and 0 bases from J, with 8 bases between. The CDR3 region has the DNA TGCAGCGTTGATGGACAGTTGAACACTGAAGCTTTCTTT. Protein product: CSVDGQLNTEAFF.

This clone was counted only a few times. The chain is built from TRBV5-1 and TRBJ1-1; 9 bases line up with TRBD1. From germline, CDR1 is SGHRS and CDR2 YFSETQ. The trim removed 2 bases at V and 1 base at J, leaving 3 bases unmatched. The CDR3 contains 15 residues. The CDR3 loop is CASSLQGAKNTEAFF. As DNA, the CDR3 is TGCGCCAGCAGCTTACAGGGGGCGAAGAACACTGAAGCTTTCTTT.

This clone was observed many times. The chain carries TRBV28 and TRBJ1-5; TRBD1 matches at 12 bases. V lost 6 bases, J lost 6 bases, and 9 bases stayed unmatched. Germline assignment: CDR1 MDHEN and CDR2 SYDVKM. The CDR3 loop spans 16 amino acids. CDR3 sequence (DNA): TGTGCCAGCAGCCTACCCGGGACAGGGGGCGCTCAGCCCCAGCATTTT. It specifies CASSLPGTGGAQPQHF.

The V and J genes are TRBV12-2 and TRBJ2-3; the table names TRBD2, a call not compared with the DNA. TRBV12-2 is recorded as a pseudogene. The CDR3 extends over 17 amino acids. In DNA, the CDR3 is TGTGCAAGTCGCTTAGCAGCGAGCGGGGGTTTAACAGATACGCAGTATTTT. Translating gives CASRLAASGGLTDTQYF.

V gene TRBV27 combines with J gene TRBJ2-6, with TRBD1 matching 8 bases. Germline assignment: CDR1 MNHEY and CDR2 SMNVEV (reference sequence). This CDR3 contains 16 residues. The trim removed 3 bases at V and 2 bases at J, leaving 3 bases unmatched. This CDR3 is CASSFEQGAGANVLTF. The DNA for the CDR3 is TGTGCCAGCAGTTTTGAACAGGGGGCTGGGGCCAACGTCCTGACTTTC.

J is TRBJ1-1 and V is TRBV18; D is perhaps TRBD1 (5 bases). CDR1 is KGHSH, CDR2 LQKENI, per germline. This CDR3 contains 16 residues. Trimming pared 2 bases from V and 6 bases from J, leaving 19 bases between. The CDR3 DNA is TGTGCCAGCTCACCAAGTAAGCAGGGCATTCAGGCTGAAGCTTTCTTT. Its protein is CASSPSKQGIQAEAFF.

The chain recombines TRBV5-6 with TRBJ2-3; 7 nucleotides line up with TRBD2. The CDR3 has 13 residues. V trimming: 9 bases; J trimming: 2 bases; junction bases outside the gene matches: 6. CDR1 and CDR2 from the germline V gene are SGHDT and YYEEEE. The CDR3 DNA reads as TGTGCCACCTCGGGGGGATCCACAGATACGCAGTATTTT. Encoded protein: CATSGGSTDTQYF.

V is TRBV9 and J is TRBJ1-6; 9 bases fit TRBD1. V gave up 3 bases and J gave up 10 bases; unmatched junction bases: 5. Germline values: CDR1 SGDLS, CDR2 YYNGEE. This CDR3 contains 14 residues. DNA of the CDR3: TGTGCCAGCAGCGACGGGACAGGGCACTCACCCCTCCACTTT. It is translated as CASSDGTGHSPLHF.